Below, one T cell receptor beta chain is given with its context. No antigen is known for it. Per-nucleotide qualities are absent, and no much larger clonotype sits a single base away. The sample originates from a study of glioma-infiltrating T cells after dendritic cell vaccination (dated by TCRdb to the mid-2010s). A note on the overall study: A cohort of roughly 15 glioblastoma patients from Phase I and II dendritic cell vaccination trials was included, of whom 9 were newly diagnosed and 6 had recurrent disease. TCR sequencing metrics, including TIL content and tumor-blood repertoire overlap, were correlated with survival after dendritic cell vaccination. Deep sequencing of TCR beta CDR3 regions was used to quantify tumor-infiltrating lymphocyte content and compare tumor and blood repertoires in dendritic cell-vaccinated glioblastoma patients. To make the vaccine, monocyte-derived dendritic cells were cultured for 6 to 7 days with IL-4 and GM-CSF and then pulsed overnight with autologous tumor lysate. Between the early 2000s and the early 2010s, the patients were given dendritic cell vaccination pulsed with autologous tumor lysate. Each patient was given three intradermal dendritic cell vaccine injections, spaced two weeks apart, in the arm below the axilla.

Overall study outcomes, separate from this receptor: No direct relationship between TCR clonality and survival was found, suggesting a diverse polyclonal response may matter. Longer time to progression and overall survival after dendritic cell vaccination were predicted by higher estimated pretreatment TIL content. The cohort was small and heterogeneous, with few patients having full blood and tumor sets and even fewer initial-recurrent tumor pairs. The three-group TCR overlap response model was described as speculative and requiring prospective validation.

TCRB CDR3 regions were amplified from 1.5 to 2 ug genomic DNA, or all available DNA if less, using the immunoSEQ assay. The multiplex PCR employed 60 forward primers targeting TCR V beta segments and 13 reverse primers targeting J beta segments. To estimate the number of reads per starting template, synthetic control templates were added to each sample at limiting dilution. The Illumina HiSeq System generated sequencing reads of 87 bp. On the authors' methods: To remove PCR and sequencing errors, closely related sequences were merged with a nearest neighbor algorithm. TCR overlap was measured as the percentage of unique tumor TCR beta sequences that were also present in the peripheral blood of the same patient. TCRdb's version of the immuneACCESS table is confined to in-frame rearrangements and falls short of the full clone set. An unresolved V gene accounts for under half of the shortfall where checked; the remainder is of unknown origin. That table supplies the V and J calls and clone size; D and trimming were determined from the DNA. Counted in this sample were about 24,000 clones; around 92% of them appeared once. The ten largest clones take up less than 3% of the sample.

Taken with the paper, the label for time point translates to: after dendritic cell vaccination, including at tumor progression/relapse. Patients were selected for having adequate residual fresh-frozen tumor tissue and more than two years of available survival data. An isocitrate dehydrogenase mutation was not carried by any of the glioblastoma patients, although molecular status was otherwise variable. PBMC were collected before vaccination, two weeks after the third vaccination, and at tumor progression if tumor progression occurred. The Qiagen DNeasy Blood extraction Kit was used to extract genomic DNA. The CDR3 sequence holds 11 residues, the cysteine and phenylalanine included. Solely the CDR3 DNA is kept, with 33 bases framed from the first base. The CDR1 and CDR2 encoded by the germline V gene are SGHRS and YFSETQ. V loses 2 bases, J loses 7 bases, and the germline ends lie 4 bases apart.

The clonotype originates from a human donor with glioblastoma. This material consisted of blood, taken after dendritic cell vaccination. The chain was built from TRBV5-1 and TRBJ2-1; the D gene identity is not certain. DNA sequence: TGCGCCAGCAGCTTTCTGAATGAGCAGTTCTTC. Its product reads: CASSFLNEQFF. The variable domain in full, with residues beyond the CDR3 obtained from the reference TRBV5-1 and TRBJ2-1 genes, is KAGVTQTPRYLIKTRGQQVTLSCSPISGHRSVSWYQQTPGQGLQFLFEYFSETQRNKGNFPGRFSGRQFSNSRSEMNVSTLELGDSALYLCASSFLNEQFFGPGTRLTVL.